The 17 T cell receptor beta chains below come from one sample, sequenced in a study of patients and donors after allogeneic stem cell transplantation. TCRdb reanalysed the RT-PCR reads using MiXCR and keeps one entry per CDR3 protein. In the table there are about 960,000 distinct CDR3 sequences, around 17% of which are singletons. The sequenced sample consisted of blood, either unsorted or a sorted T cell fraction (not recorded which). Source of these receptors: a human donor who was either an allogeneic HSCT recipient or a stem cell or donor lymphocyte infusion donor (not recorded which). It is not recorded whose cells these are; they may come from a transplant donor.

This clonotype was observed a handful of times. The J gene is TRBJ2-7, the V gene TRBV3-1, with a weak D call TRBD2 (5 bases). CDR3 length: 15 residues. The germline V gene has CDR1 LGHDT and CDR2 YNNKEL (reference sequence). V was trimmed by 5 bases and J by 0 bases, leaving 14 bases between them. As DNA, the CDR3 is TGTGCCAGCAGCTACCGGACTCAAAGCTCCTACGAGCAGTACTTC. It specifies CASSYRTQSSYEQYF.

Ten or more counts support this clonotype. The chain's CDR3 is CVYLRGEYNEQFF. CDR3 nucleotide sequence: TGTGTCTATCTGAGGGGCGAATACAATGAGCAGTTCTTC. This chain uses TRBV10-3 with TRBJ2-1, with D perhaps being TRBD1 or TRBD2 (5 bases each). Germline V gives CDR1 ENHRY, CDR2 SYGVKD. This CDR3 contains 13 residues.

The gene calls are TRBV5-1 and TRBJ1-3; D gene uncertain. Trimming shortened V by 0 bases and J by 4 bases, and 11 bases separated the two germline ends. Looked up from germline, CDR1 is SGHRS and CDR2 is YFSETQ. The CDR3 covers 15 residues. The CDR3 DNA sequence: TGCGCCAGCAGCTTGGAGCGGAGGCGAGGAAACACCATATATTTT. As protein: CASSLERRRGNTIYF.

This CDR3 reads CASSVEFTATEAFF. The CDR3 region has the DNA TGTGCCAGCAGCGTAGAATTCACGGCCACTGAAGCTTTCTTT. The chain recombines TRBV9 with TRBJ1-1, with D hard to call. The CDR3 spans 14 residues. From germline, CDR1 is SGDLS and CDR2 YYNGEE. The V and J ends lost 0 bases and 4 bases respectively, with 10 bases between them.

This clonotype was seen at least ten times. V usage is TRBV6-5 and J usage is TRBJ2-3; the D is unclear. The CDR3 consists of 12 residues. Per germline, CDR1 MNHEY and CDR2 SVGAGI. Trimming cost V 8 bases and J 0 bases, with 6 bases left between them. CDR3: CASGSSTDTQYF. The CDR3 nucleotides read TGTGCCAGCGGGTCTAGCACAGATACGCAGTATTTT.

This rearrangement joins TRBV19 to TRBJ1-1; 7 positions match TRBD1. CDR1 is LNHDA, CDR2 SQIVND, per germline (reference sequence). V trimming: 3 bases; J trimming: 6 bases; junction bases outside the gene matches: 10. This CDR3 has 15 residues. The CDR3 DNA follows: TGTGCCAGTAGTATCGCCAGGGGGGGAAGCGCTGAAGCTTTCTTT. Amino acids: CASSIARGGSAEAFF.

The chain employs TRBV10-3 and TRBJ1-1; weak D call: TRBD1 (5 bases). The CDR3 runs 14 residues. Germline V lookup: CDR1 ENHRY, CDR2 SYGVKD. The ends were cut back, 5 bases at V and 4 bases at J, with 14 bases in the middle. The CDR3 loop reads CAISYRDQTTEAFF. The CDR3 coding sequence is TGTGCCATCAGTTACCGGGACCAGACCACTGAAGCTTTCTTT.

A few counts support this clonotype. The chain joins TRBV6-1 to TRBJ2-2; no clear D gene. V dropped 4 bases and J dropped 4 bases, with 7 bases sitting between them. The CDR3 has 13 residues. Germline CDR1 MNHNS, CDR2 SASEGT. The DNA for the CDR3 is TGTGCCAGCAGTGCTCAAATCACCGGGGAGCTGTTTTTT. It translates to CASSAQITGELFF.

The CDR3 DNA follows: TGCAGTGCACCGACAGGGAGACTTACCTACGAGCAGTACTTC. Translated, it gives CSAPTGRLTYEQYF. The chain is built from TRBV20-1 and TRBJ2-7; TRBD1 matches 7 bases. Looked up from germline, CDR1 is DFQATT and CDR2 is SNEGSKA (reference sequence). The CDR3 totals 14 residues. Germline trimming cut 6 bases from V and 2 bases from J; bases unmatched to any gene: 10.

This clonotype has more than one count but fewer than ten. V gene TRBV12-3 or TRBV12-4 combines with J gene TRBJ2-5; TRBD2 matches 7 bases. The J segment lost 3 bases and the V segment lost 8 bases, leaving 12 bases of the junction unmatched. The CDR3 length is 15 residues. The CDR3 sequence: CASALRRGSKETQYF. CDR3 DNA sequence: TGTGCCAGCGCCCTTAGGCGGGGGAGTAAAGAGACCCAGTACTTC.

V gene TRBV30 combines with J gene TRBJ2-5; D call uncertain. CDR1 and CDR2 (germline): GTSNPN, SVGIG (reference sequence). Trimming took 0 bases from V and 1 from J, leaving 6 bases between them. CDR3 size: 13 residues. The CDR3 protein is CAWSVRIQETQYF. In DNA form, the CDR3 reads TGTGCCTGGAGTGTACGCATCCAAGAGACCCAGTACTTC.

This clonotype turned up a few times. The DNA for the CDR3 is TGTGCCAGCAGTCCAAAGACAGGGGGAATGGATACGCAGTATTTT. Its protein is CASSPKTGGMDTQYF. This chain uses TRBV12-3 or TRBV12-4 with TRBJ2-3; 9 bases are a match to TRBD1. Trimming cost V 5 bases and J 6 bases; bases outside gene matches: 9. The CDR3 sequence is 15 residues long.

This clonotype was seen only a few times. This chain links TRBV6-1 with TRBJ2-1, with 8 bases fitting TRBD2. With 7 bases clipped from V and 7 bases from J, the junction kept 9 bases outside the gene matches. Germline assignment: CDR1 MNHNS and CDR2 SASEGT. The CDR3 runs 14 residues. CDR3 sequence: CASTTGGLGNEQFF. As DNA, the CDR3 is TGTGCCAGCACAACGGGAGGGCTTGGGAATGAGCAGTTCTTC.

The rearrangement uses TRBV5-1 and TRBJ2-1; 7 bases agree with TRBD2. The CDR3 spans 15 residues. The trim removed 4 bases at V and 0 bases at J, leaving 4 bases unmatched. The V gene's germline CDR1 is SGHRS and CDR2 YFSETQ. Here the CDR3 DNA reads TGCGCCAGCAGCCGGGACTACAGCTCCTACAATGAGCAGTTCTTC. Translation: CASSRDYSSYNEQFF.

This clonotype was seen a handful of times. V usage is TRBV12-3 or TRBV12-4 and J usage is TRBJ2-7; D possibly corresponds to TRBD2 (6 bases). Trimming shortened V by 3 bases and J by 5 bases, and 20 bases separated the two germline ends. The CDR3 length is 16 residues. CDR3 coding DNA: TGTGCCAGCAGTTTTGATTTCCCCGGGGGTCGGGACGAGCAGTACTTC. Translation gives CASSFDFPGGRDEQYF.

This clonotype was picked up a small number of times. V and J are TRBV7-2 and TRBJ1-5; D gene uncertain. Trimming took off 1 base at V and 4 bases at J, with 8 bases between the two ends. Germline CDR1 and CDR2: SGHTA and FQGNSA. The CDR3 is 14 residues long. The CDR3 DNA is TGTGCCAGCAGCTTAGATGTGCGAAATCAGCCCCAGCATTTT. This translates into CASSLDVRNQPQHF.

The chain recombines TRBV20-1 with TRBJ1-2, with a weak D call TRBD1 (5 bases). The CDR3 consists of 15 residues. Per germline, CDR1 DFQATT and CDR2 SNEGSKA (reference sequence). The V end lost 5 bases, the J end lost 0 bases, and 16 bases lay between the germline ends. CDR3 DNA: TGCAGTGCTGGGGGGGGGATACAAGCTAACTATGGCTACACCTTC. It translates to CSAGGGIQANYGYTF.